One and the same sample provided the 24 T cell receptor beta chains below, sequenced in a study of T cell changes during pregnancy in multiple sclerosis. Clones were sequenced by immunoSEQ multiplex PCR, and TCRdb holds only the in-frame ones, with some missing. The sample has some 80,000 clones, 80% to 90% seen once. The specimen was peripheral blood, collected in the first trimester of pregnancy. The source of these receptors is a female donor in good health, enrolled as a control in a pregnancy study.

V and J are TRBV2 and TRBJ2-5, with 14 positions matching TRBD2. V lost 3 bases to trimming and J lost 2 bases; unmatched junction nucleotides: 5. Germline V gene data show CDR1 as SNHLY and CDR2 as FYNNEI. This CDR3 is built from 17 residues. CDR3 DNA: TGTGCCAGCAGTGAGGGGAGACTAGCGGGGGGGCAAGAGACCCAGTACTTC. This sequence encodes CASSEGRLAGGQETQYF. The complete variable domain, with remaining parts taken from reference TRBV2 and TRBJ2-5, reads EPEVTQTPSHQVTQMGQEVILRCVPISNHLYFYWYRQILGQKVEFLVSFYNNEISEKSEIFDDQFSVERPDGSNFTLKIRSTKLEDSAMYFCASSEGRLAGGQETQYFGPGTRLLVL.

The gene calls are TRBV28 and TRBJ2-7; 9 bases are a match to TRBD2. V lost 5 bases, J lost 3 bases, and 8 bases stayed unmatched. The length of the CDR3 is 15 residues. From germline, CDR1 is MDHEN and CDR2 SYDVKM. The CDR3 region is CASSTTSGGVYEQYF. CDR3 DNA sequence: TGTGCCAGCAGTACGACTAGCGGAGGGGTCTACGAGCAGTACTTC.

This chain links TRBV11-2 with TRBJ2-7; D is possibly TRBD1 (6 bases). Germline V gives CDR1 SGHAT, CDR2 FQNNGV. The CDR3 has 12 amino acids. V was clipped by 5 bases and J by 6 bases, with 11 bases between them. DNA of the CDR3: TGTGCCAGCAGCCCCCGGGACATCGAGCAGTACTTC. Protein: CASSPRDIEQYF.

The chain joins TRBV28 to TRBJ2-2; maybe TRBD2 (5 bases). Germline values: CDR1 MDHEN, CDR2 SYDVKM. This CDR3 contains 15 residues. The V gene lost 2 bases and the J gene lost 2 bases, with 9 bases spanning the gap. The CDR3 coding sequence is TGTGCCAGCAGTTTAGAGGGAGATAACACCGGGGAGCTGTTTTTT. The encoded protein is CASSLEGDNTGELFF.

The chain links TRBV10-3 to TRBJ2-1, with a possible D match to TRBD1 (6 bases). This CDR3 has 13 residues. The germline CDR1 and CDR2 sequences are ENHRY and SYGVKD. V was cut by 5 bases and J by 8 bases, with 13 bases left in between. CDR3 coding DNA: TGTGCCATCAGTTTTCGGACAGAAGATGAGCAGTTCTTC. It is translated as CAISFRTEDEQFF.

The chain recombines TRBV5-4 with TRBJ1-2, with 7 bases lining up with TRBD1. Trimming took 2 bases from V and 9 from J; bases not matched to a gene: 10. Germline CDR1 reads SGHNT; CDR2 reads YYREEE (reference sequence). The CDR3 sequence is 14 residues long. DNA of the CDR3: TGTGCCAGCAGCTTCAGGGACAGAGGGTCTAGCTACACCTTC. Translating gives CASSFRDRGSSYTF.

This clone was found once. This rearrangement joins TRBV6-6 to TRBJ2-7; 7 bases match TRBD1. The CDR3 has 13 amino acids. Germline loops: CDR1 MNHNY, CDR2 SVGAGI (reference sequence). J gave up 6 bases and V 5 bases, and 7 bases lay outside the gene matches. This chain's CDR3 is CASSETGNSEQYF. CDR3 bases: TGTGCCAGCAGTGAGACAGGGAATAGCGAGCAGTACTTC.

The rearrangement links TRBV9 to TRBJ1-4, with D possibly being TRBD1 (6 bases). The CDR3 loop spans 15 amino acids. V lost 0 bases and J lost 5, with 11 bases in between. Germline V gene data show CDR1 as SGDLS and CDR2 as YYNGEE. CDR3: CASSVGAGTNEKLFF. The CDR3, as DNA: TGTGCCAGCAGCGTAGGAGCAGGGACAAATGAAAAACTGTTTTTT. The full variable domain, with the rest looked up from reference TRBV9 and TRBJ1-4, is DSGVTQTPKHLITATGQRVTLRCSPRSGDLSVYWYQQSLDQGLQFLIQYYNGEERAKGNILERFSAQQFPDLHSELNLSSLELGDSALYFCASSVGAGTNEKLFFGSGTQLSVL.

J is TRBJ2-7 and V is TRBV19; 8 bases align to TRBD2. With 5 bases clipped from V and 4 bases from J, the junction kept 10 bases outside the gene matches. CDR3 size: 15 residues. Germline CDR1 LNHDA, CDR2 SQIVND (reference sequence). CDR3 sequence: CASSLDSGKGYEQYF. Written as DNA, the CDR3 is TGTGCCAGTAGTTTGGATAGCGGGAAGGGTTACGAGCAGTACTTC.

CDR3 region: CASSLEGTYEQYF. The DNA for the CDR3 is TGTGCCAGCTCACTGGAGGGTACCTACGAGCAGTACTTC. This chain uses TRBV18 with TRBJ2-7; perhaps TRBD2 as D (6 bases). V lost 4 bases and J lost 2, with 9 bases in between. The CDR3 sequence is 13 residues long. Germline loops: CDR1 KGHSH, CDR2 LQKENI.

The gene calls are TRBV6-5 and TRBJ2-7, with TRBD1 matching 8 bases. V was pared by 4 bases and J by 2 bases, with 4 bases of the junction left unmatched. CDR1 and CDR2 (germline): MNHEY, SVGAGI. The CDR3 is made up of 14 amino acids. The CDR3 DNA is TGTGCCAGCAGTTGGACAGGGTCCGCCTACGAGCAGTACTTC. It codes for CASSWTGSAYEQYF.

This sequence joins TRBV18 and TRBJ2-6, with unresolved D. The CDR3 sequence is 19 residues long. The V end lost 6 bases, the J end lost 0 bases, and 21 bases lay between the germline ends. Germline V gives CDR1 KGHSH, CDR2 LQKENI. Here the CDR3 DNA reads TGTGCCAGCTCCCCCGGTAGATTCCCTGCACTCTCTGGGGCCAACGTCCTGACTTTC. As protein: CASSPGRFPALSGANVLTF.

CDR3 residues: CASSLGQPGTEAFF. DNA for the CDR3: TGCGCCAGCAGCCTGGGACAGCCGGGCACTGAAGCTTTCTTT. This chain connects TRBV5-1 to TRBJ1-1, with 7 bases identical to TRBD1. The CDR3 runs to 14 residues. J gave up 4 bases and V 4 bases, and 7 bases lay outside the gene matches. In germline, CDR1 is SGHRS, CDR2 YFSETQ.

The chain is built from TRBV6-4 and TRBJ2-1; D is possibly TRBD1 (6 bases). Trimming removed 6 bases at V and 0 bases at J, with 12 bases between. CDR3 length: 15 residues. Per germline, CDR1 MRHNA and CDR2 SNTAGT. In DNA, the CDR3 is TGTGCCAGCAGACCCCAGGGGAGCTCCTACAATGAGCAGTTCTTC. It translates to CASRPQGSSYNEQFF.

The CDR3 protein is CASSPDRGPGNTIYF. The CDR3 DNA is TGTGCCAGCAGCCCGGACAGGGGGCCAGGAAACACCATATATTTT. This chain joins TRBV4-2 and TRBJ1-3; 11 bases map to TRBD1. The CDR3 loop spans 15 amino acids. Germline assignment: CDR1 LGHNA and CDR2 YNFKEQ. Trimming cost V 4 bases and J 4 bases; bases outside gene matches: 3.

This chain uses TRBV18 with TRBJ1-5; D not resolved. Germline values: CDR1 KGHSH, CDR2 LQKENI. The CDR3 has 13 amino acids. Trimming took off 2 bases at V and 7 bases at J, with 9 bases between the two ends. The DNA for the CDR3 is TGTGCCAGCTCACCAATTGAGGGACAGCCCCAGCATTTT. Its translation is CASSPIEGQPQHF.

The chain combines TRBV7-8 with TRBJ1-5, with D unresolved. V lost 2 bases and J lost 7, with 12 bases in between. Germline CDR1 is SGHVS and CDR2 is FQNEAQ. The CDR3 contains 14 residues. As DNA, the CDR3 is TGTGCCAGCAGCTTAACCAGGTATAAACAGCCCCAGCATTTT. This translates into CASSLTRYKQPQHF. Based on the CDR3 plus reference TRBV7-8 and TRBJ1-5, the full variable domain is GAGVSQSPRYKVAKRGQDVALRCDPISGHVSLFWYQQALGQGPEFLTYFQNEAQLDKSGLPSDRFFAERPEGSVSTLKIQRTQQEDSAVYLCASSLTRYKQPQHFGDGTRLSIL.

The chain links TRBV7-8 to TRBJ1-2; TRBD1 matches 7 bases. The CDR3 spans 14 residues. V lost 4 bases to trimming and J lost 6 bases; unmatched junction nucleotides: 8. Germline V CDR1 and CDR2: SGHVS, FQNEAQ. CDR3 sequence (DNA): TGTGCCAGCAGCTGGTTTACAGGGGATGATGGCTACACCTTC. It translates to CASSWFTGDDGYTF.

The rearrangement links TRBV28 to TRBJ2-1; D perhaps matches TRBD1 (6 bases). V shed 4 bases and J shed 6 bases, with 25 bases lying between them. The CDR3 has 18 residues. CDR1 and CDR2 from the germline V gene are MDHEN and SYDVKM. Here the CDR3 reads CASSSPRSGATASNEQFF. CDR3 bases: TGTGCCAGCAGTTCCCCCAGATCAGGGGCCACAGCAAGCAATGAGCAGTTCTTC.

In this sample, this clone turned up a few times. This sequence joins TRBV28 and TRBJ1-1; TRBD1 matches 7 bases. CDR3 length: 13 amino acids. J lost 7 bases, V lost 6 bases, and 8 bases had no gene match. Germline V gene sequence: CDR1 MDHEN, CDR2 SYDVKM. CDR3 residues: CASRLGTVLEAFF. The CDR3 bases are TGTGCCAGCAGGCTAGGGACAGTGCTTGAAGCTTTCTTT.

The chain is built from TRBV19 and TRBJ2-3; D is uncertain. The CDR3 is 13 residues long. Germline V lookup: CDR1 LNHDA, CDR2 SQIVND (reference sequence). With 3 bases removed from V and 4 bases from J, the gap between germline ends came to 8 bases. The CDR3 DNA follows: TGTGCCAGTAGTATTTCCTCCGCAGATACGCAGTATTTT. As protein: CASSISSADTQYF.

The CDR3 nucleotides read TGTGCCTGGAGTGTAGGGGACTACGAGCAGTACTTC. This codes for CAWSVGDYEQYF. This chain links TRBV30 with TRBJ2-7, with D maybe TRBD1 (5 bases). Germline values: CDR1 GTSNPN, CDR2 SVGIG (reference sequence). The CDR3 sequence is 12 residues long. The V end lost 0 bases, the J end lost 3 bases, and 6 bases lay between the germline ends.

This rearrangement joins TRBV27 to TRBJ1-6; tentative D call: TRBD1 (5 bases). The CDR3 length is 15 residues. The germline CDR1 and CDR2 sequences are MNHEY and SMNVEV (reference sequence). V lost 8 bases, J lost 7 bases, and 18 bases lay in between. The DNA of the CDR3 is TGTGCCAGCCGCCCAAGCAGGGAGGGAAATTCACCCCTCCACTTT. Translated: CASRPSREGNSPLHF.

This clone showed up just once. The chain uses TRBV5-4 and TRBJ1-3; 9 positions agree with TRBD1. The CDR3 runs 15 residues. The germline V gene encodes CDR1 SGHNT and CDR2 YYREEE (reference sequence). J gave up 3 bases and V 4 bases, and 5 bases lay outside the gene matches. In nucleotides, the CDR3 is TGTGCCAGCAGCATGGGGACAGGGTATGGAAACACCATATATTTT. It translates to CASSMGTGYGNTIYF.